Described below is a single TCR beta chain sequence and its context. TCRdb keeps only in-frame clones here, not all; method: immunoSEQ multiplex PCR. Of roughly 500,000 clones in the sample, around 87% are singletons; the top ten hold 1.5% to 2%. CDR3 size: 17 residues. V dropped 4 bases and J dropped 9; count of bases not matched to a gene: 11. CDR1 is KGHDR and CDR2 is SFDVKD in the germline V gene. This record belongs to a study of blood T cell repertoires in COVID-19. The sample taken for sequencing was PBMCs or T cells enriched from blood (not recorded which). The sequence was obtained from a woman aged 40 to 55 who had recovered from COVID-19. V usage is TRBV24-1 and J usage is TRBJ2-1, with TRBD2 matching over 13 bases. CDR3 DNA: TGTGCCACCAGTGACCAGACTCGGACTAGCGGGAGAATTGAGCAGTTCTTC. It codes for CATSDQTRTSGRIEQFF.